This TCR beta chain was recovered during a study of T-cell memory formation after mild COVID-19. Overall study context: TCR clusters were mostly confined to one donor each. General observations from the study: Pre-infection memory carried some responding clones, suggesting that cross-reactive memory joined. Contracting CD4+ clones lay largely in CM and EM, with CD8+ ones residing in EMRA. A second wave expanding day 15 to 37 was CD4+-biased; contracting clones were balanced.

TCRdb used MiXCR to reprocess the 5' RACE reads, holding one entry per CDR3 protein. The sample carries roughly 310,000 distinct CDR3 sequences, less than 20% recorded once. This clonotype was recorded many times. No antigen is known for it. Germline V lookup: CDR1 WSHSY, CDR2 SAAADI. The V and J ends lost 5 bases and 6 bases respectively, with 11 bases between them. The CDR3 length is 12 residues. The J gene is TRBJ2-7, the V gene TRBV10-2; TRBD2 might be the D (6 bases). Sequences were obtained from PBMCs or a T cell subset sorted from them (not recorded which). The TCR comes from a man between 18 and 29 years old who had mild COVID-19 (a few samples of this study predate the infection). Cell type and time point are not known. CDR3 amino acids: CASSRGWVEQYV. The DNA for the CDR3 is TGCGCCAGCAGTCGGGGGTGGGTCGAGCAGTACGTC.